One sample yielded the 13 T cell receptor beta chains listed below, sequenced in a study of cytotoxic CD8 clonotypes in ibrutinib-treated CLL. Assay used: immunoSEQ multiplex PCR; TCRdb lists only in-frame clones, some missing. This sample yields 300,000 or so clones, of which under 70% are seen a single time; roughly 6% belongs to the top ten. The input for sequencing was PBMCs, taken after 36 months of ibrutinib treatment. The origin of the receptors is a human donor with chronic lymphocytic leukemia.

The chain joins TRBV19 to TRBJ2-1; tentative D call: TRBD1 (6 bases). Trimming left V 6 bases short and J 10 bases short, with 22 bases between. CDR1 and CDR2 from the germline V gene are LNHDA and SQIVND (reference sequence). This CDR3 is built from 15 residues. The CDR3 DNA reads as TGTGCCAGTAGGAACCGGGACACGCGGCTACAGGAGCAGTTCTTC. This encodes CASRNRDTRLQEQFF.

The V call is TRBV27, the J call TRBJ2-7; no firm D call. V lost 5 bases to trimming and J lost 3 bases, with 11 bases between them. This CDR3 region has 13 residues. Germline lookup yields CDR1 MNHEY and CDR2 SMNVEV (reference sequence). This chain's CDR3 is CASSLGLDYEQYF. CDR3 bases: TGTGCCAGCAGTCTTGGGCTGGACTACGAGCAGTACTTC.

The sample holds a few counts of this clone. The rearrangement uses TRBV10-2 and TRBJ2-7; D is possibly TRBD1 (5 bases). Germline CDR1 reads WSHSY; CDR2 reads SAAADI. The CDR3 totals 15 residues. Trimming stripped 3 bases from V and 3 bases from J, with 15 bases between. In nucleotides, the CDR3 is TGCGCCAGCAGTGACCCGAACAGGACGAGCTACGAGCAGTACTTC. Translation gives CASSDPNRTSYEQYF.

This clone was recorded once. Here the CDR3 reads CSVARGAQGYTF. The CDR3 nucleotides are TGCAGCGTGGCTAGAGGGGCGCAGGGCTACACCTTC. The chain recombines TRBV29-1 with TRBJ1-2; D might be TRBD1 (5 bases). The CDR3 totals 12 residues. The V and J ends lost 6 bases and 8 bases respectively, with 16 bases between them. Germline lookup yields CDR1 SQVTM and CDR2 ANQGSEA.

This clone was picked up a small number of times. This chain links TRBV5-1 with TRBJ2-7; D unresolved. Deletions cut 0 bases from V and 3 bases from J, with 10 bases between. The germline V gene encodes CDR1 SGHRS and CDR2 YFSETQ. The CDR3 runs 14 residues. The CDR3 sequence is CASSLELLGYEQYF. CDR3 nucleotides: TGCGCCAGCAGCTTGGAGCTATTAGGCTACGAGCAGTACTTC.

The rearrangement links TRBV11-3 to TRBJ2-1; TRBD1 is a possible D gene (6 bases). The V and J ends lost 4 bases and 9 bases respectively, with 10 bases between them. Germline CDR1 is SGHNT and CDR2 is YENEEA. The CDR3 totals 12 residues. The CDR3 DNA reads as TGTGCCAGCAGCTCCGTAGGGGGTGAGCAGTTCTTC. Translation: CASSSVGGEQFF.

Comment on this clone: Other nucleotide sequences in the sample specify the same CDR3. This CDR3 is CASSVGTSGNYEQYF. The CDR3 bases are TGTGCCAGCAGCGTAGGAACTAGCGGGAACTACGAGCAGTACTTC. The chain links TRBV9 to TRBJ2-7; 10 bases fit TRBD2. The junction had 3 bases not matched to a gene; V was cut back by 0 bases and J by 3 bases. CDR3 size: 15 residues. Looked up from germline, CDR1 is SGDLS and CDR2 is YYNGEE.

This clone was seen only once. The CDR3, as DNA: TGTGCCATCAGTGAGTACCGTCGGTCGGGACTCGCCTACGAGCAGTACTTC. Protein product: CAISEYRRSGLAYEQYF. The chain links TRBV10-3 to TRBJ2-7, with D possibly being TRBD2 (6 bases). This CDR3 is 17 amino acids long. The ends were cut back, 1 base at V and 2 bases at J, with 18 bases in the middle. Germline lookup yields CDR1 ENHRY and CDR2 SYGVKD.

This clone was observed a single time. For the CDR3, the DNA is TGTGCCAGCAGCAGGACGGACACGAGCTCCTACGAGCAGTACTTC. Translating it yields CASSRTDTSSYEQYF. V gene TRBV9 combines with J gene TRBJ2-7, with D perhaps matching TRBD1 (5 bases). CDR3 length: 15 amino acids. V was trimmed by 4 bases and J by 0 bases, leaving 14 bases between them. CDR1 is SGDLS, CDR2 YYNGEE, per germline. Filled out from reference TRBV9 and TRBJ2-7, the complete variable domain reads DSGVTQTPKHLITATGQRVTLRCSPRSGDLSVYWYQQSLDQGLQFLIQYYNGEERAKGNILERFSAQQFPDLHSELNLSSLELGDSALYFCASSRTDTSSYEQYFGPGTRLTVT.

There are a few counts of this clone. The chain carries TRBV29-1 and TRBJ1-2; TRBD1 aligns across 9 bases. Germline V gene lookup returns CDR1 SQVTM and CDR2 ANQGSEA. Trimming at V came to 5 bases and at J to 6 bases, leaving 4 bases not matched to a gene. The CDR3 covers 12 residues. In nucleotides, the CDR3 is TGCAGCGTTACAGGACAGGGGCATGGCTACACCTTC. Its translation is CSVTGQGHGYTF.

This clone came up a few times. The chain joins TRBV6-5 to TRBJ1-5, with D tentatively TRBD1 (5 bases). V was trimmed by 5 bases and J by 7 bases, leaving 15 bases between them. The CDR3 is 14 residues long. Germline lookup yields CDR1 MNHEY and CDR2 SVGAGI. As DNA, the CDR3 is TGTGCCAGCAGTGTCGGGACCGCCGGGCAGCCCCAGCATTTT. The encoded protein is CASSVGTAGQPQHF.

The rearrangement uses TRBV6-6 and TRBJ2-3; D uncertain. Germline CDR1 is MNHNY and CDR2 is SVGAGI (reference sequence). The CDR3 consists of 13 residues. The V and J ends lost 5 bases and 1 base respectively, with 7 bases between them. In nucleotides, the CDR3 is TGTGCCAGCAGTAACCTGCGCACAGATACGCAGTATTTT. Its translation: CASSNLRTDTQYF.

This chain connects TRBV5-6 to TRBJ2-4, with D perhaps matching TRBD2 (5 bases). Germline assignment: CDR1 SGHDT and CDR2 YYEEEE. CDR3 size: 15 residues. Trimming left V 5 bases short and J 0 bases short, with 12 bases between. The CDR3 sequence is CASSYTREAKNIQYF. The CDR3 coding sequence is TGTGCCAGCAGTTATACACGGGAAGCCAAAAACATTCAGTACTTC.